These T cell receptor beta chains were read from a single sample in a study of regulatory T cells in long-lasting Graves disease. Using its own MiXCR run on the multiplex PCR reads, TCRdb lists one record per CDR3 protein. The data hold approximately 380,000 distinct CDR3 sequences, with less than 25% observed a single time. The source was peripheral blood mononuclear cells (PBMCs), collected when the disease was refractory, from a patient treated with antithyroid drugs. The receptors here all came from a female donor with Graves disease. CDR3s include the opening cysteine and the closing phenylalanine or tryptophan. The order of the fields is CDR3 length, J gene, D gene, clone size, V gene, CDR3 protein, CDR3 DNA. D genes are given only for firm matches. Clone size is given for some rows only: seen once, a few or many times, or a class if the clone is expanded.

CDR3 length: 17
J gene: TRBJ2-5
D gene: TRBD2
clone size: -
V gene: TRBV7-9
CDR3 protein: CASSLSRGLASQETQYF
CDR3 DNA: TGTGCCAGCAGCTTAAGTCGAGGACTAGCGAGCCAAGAGACCCAGTACTTC

CDR3 length: 14
J gene: TRBJ2-7
D gene: -
clone size: -
V gene: TRBV19
CDR3 protein: CASSIGGTSREQYF
CDR3 DNA: TGTGCCAGTAGTATAGGTGGCACCTCCCGTGAGCAGTACTTC

CDR3 length: 15
J gene: TRBJ2-7
D gene: TRBD2
clone size: many
V gene: TRBV6-5
CDR3 protein: CASSYVGLAGGEQYF
CDR3 DNA: TGTGCCAGCAGTTACGTGGGCCTAGCGGGAGGCGAGCAGTACTTC

CDR3 length: 15
J gene: TRBJ2-5
D gene: TRBD2
clone size: few
V gene: TRBV7-9
CDR3 protein: CASSLVELAEETQYF
CDR3 DNA: TGTGCCAGCAGCTTAGTCGAACTAGCGGAAGAGACCCAGTACTTC

CDR3 length: 16
J gene: TRBJ2-7
D gene: TRBD2
clone size: many
V gene: TRBV5-1
CDR3 protein: CASSQGLAGASYEQYF
CDR3 DNA: TGCGCCAGCAGCCAGGGACTAGCGGGAGCTTCCTACGAGCAGTACTTC

CDR3 length: 17
J gene: TRBJ2-2
D gene: -
clone size: -
V gene: TRBV5-5
CDR3 protein: CASSFLTGATNTGELFF
CDR3 DNA: TGTGCCAGCAGCTTTCTGACGGGAGCGACGAACACCGGGGAGCTGTTTTTT

CDR3 length: 16
J gene: TRBJ1-5
D gene: TRBD1
clone size: few
V gene: TRBV5-8
CDR3 protein: CASSSRGLASNQPQHF
CDR3 DNA: TGTGCCAGCAGCTCTAGGGGGCTGGCGAGCAATCAGCCCCAGCATTTT

CDR3 length: 16
J gene: TRBJ2-7
D gene: -
clone size: -
V gene: TRBV29-1
CDR3 protein: CSVAGVRDTKPYEQYF
CDR3 DNA: TGCAGCGTTGCAGGGGTTAGGGACACGAAACCCTACGAGCAGTACTTC

CDR3 length: 16
J gene: TRBJ2-5
D gene: TRBD2
clone size: many
V gene: TRBV20-1
CDR3 protein: CSARSPLAGGRETQYF
CDR3 DNA: TGCAGTGCTAGATCTCCTCTAGCGGGAGGACGGGAGACCCAGTACTTC

CDR3 length: 15
J gene: TRBJ2-7
D gene: -
clone size: -
V gene: TRBV5-1
CDR3 protein: CASSWKGQSSYEQYF
CDR3 DNA: TGCGCCAGCAGCTGGAAGGGCCAGAGCTCCTACGAGCAGTACTTC

CDR3 length: 12
J gene: TRBJ2-7
D gene: -
clone size: few
V gene: TRBV29-1
CDR3 protein: CSVTGPSYEQYF
CDR3 DNA: TGCAGCGTGACCGGCCCCTCCTACGAGCAGTACTTC

CDR3 length: 12
J gene: TRBJ1-2
D gene: -
clone size: -
V gene: TRBV20-1
CDR3 protein: CSASEGDNGYTF
CDR3 DNA: TGCAGTGCTAGTGAGGGGGACAATGGCTACACCTTC

CDR3 length: 14
J gene: TRBJ2-5
D gene: -
clone size: -
V gene: TRBV9
CDR3 protein: CASSVVPSAETQCF
CDR3 DNA: TGTGCCAGCAGCGTAGTTCCTAGCGCGGAGACCCAGTGCTTC

CDR3 length: 15
J gene: TRBJ2-7
D gene: -
clone size: many
V gene: TRBV7-9
CDR3 protein: CASSLDRGWNDEQYF
CDR3 DNA: TGTGCCAGCAGCTTAGATCGGGGCTGGAACGACGAGCAGTACTTC

CDR3 length: 13
J gene: TRBJ2-6
D gene: -
clone size: few
V gene: TRBV29-1
CDR3 protein: CSVELSGANVLTF
CDR3 DNA: TGCAGCGTTGAACTTTCTGGGGCCAACGTCCTGACTTTC

CDR3 length: 14
J gene: TRBJ2-1
D gene: -
clone size: -
V gene: TRBV28
CDR3 protein: CASSFTVSYNEQFF
CDR3 DNA: TGTGCCAGCAGTTTTACCGTTTCCTACAATGAGCAGTTCTTC

CDR3 length: 14
J gene: TRBJ2-2
D gene: -
clone size: -
V gene: TRBV12-3/TRBV12-4
CDR3 protein: CASRGGAYTGELFF
CDR3 DNA: TGTGCCAGCAGGGGGGGCGCTTACACCGGGGAGCTGTTTTTT

CDR3 length: 13
J gene: TRBJ1-1
D gene: -
clone size: -
V gene: TRBV7-6
CDR3 protein: CASRPTMNTEAFF
CDR3 DNA: TGTGCCAGCAGGCCCACGATGAACACTGAAGCTTTCTTT

CDR3 length: 17
J gene: TRBJ2-5
D gene: TRBD2
clone size: few
V gene: TRBV7-2
CDR3 protein: CASSLSASGSRPATQYF
CDR3 DNA: TGTGCCAGCAGCTTATCTGCTAGCGGGAGCCGACCGGCGACCCAGTACTTC

CDR3 length: 14
J gene: TRBJ2-2
D gene: -
clone size: few
V gene: TRBV7-2
CDR3 protein: CASSGTLNTGELFF
CDR3 DNA: TGTGCCAGCAGCGGGACTCTGAACACCGGGGAGCTGTTTTTT

CDR3 length: 15
J gene: TRBJ2-5
D gene: -
clone size: many
V gene: TRBV6-2/TRBV6-3
CDR3 protein: CASRPGASPSETQYF
CDR3 DNA: TGTGCCAGCAGACCCGGGGCCAGTCCTTCGGAGACCCAGTACTTC

CDR3 length: 13
J gene: TRBJ2-5
D gene: -
clone size: few
V gene: TRBV7-9
CDR3 protein: CASSKLRGETQYF
CDR3 DNA: TGTGCCAGCAGCAAACTAAGGGGAGAGACCCAGTACTTC

CDR3 length: 12
J gene: TRBJ2-4
D gene: TRBD2
clone size: -
V gene: TRBV27
CDR3 protein: CASSHPSGSRYF
CDR3 DNA: TGTGCCAGCAGTCACCCTAGCGGGAGTAGGTACTTC

CDR3 length: 13
J gene: TRBJ1-1
D gene: -
clone size: -
V gene: TRBV6-2/TRBV6-3
CDR3 protein: CASSYSVLEEAFF
CDR3 DNA: TGTGCCAGCAGTTACTCAGTCCTCGAGGAAGCTTTCTTT

CDR3 length: 12
J gene: TRBJ1-6
D gene: -
clone size: -
V gene: TRBV11-2
CDR3 protein: CASSLLRTPLHF
CDR3 DNA: TGTGCCAGCAGCCTACTTAGGACACCCCTCCACTTT

CDR3 length: 14
J gene: TRBJ1-2
D gene: TRBD1
clone size: many
V gene: TRBV19
CDR3 protein: CASSIDTGTVGYTF
CDR3 DNA: TGTGCCAGTAGTATAGACACTGGGACAGTCGGCTACACCTTC

CDR3 length: 14
J gene: TRBJ1-1
D gene: -
clone size: few
V gene: TRBV24-1
CDR3 protein: CATSDLRFGNEAFF
CDR3 DNA: TGTGCCACCAGTGATTTGCGATTCGGGAATGAAGCTTTCTTT

CDR3 length: 13
J gene: TRBJ2-3
D gene: -
clone size: -
V gene: TRBV28
CDR3 protein: CASRLGGTDTQYF
CDR3 DNA: TGTGCCAGCAGATTAGGAGGCACAGATACGCAGTATTTT

CDR3 length: 17
J gene: TRBJ2-5
D gene: TRBD2
clone size: few
V gene: TRBV7-2
CDR3 protein: CASSLTPGLVLRETQYF
CDR3 DNA: TGTGCCAGCAGCCTGACTCCGGGACTAGTGCTCCGGGAGACCCAGTACTTC

CDR3 length: 19
J gene: TRBJ2-2
D gene: TRBD2
clone size: -
V gene: TRBV7-9
CDR3 protein: CASSVTLSLAGGSAGELFF
CDR3 DNA: TGTGCCAGCAGCGTTACATTATCACTAGCGGGAGGGTCCGCCGGGGAGCTGTTTTTT

CDR3 length: 17
J gene: TRBJ1-1
D gene: -
clone size: few
V gene: TRBV7-8
CDR3 protein: CASSLVGAGAASTEAFF
CDR3 DNA: TGTGCCAGCAGCTTAGTAGGGGCAGGGGCAGCTAGCACTGAAGCTTTCTTT

CDR3 length: 11
J gene: TRBJ2-5
D gene: -
clone size: many
V gene: TRBV7-2
CDR3 protein: CASSSGGDQYF
CDR3 DNA: TGTGCCAGCAGCTCCGGCGGGGACCAGTACTTC

CDR3 length: 16
J gene: TRBJ1-5
D gene: -
clone size: many
V gene: TRBV7-2
CDR3 protein: CASSAAAAGTNQPQHF
CDR3 DNA: TGTGCCAGCAGCGCGGCGGCGGCGGGAACCAATCAGCCCCAGCATTTT

CDR3 length: 20
J gene: TRBJ2-6
D gene: -
clone size: -
V gene: TRBV20-1
CDR3 protein: CSARDRGTSGYFSGANVLTF
CDR3 DNA: TGCAGTGCTAGAGATCGGGGGACGTCCGGGTATTTCTCTGGGGCCAACGTCCTGACTTTC

CDR3 length: 14
J gene: TRBJ1-1
D gene: -
clone size: many
V gene: TRBV9
CDR3 protein: CASSTLTEGTEAFF
CDR3 DNA: TGTGCCAGCAGCACGTTAACCGAGGGAACTGAAGCTTTCTTT

CDR3 length: 15
J gene: TRBJ2-7
D gene: TRBD2
clone size: few
V gene: TRBV28
CDR3 protein: CASSPPPSGRVEQYF
CDR3 DNA: TGTGCCAGCAGTCCCCCTCCTAGCGGGAGAGTCGAGCAGTACTTC

CDR3 length: 14
J gene: TRBJ1-4
D gene: TRBD1
clone size: many
V gene: TRBV14
CDR3 protein: CASSLGTANEKLFF
CDR3 DNA: TGTGCCAGCAGCCTCGGGACAGCTAATGAAAAACTGTTTTTT

CDR3 length: 13
J gene: TRBJ1-2
D gene: TRBD1
clone size: few
V gene: TRBV5-1
CDR3 protein: CASSFGTGDGYTF
CDR3 DNA: TGCGCCAGCAGCTTCGGGACAGGGGATGGCTACACCTTC

CDR3 length: 15
J gene: TRBJ1-4
D gene: -
clone size: -
V gene: TRBV19
CDR3 protein: CASSIGGWDNEKLFF
CDR3 DNA: TGTGCCAGTAGTATTGGGGGATGGGATAATGAAAAACTGTTTTTT

CDR3 length: 16
J gene: TRBJ2-1
D gene: -
clone size: few
V gene: TRBV12-3/TRBV12-4
CDR3 protein: CASSRGGEMSGGEQFF
CDR3 DNA: TGTGCCAGCAGTCGAGGGGGGGAGATGTCTGGGGGTGAGCAGTTCTTC

CDR3 length: 16
J gene: TRBJ2-5
D gene: TRBD1
clone size: many
V gene: TRBV11-2
CDR3 protein: CASSRLRTGGIETQYF
CDR3 DNA: TGTGCCAGCAGCAGACTTCGGACAGGGGGCATCGAGACCCAGTACTTC

CDR3 length: 16
J gene: TRBJ1-2
D gene: -
clone size: -
V gene: TRBV28
CDR3 protein: CASLPGGGGAIYGYTF
CDR3 DNA: TGTGCCAGCTTACCCGGGGGGGGGGGCGCAATCTATGGCTACACCTTC

CDR3 length: 14
J gene: TRBJ1-1
D gene: -
clone size: many
V gene: TRBV5-1
CDR3 protein: CASSIGVDHTEAFF
CDR3 DNA: TGCGCCAGCAGCATCGGGGTTGATCACACTGAAGCTTTCTTT

CDR3 length: 14
J gene: TRBJ2-3
D gene: -
clone size: few
V gene: TRBV5-1
CDR3 protein: CASSQGTTQDTQYF
CDR3 DNA: TGCGCCAGCAGCCAAGGGACCACGCAGGATACGCAGTATTTT

CDR3 length: 11
J gene: TRBJ1-4
D gene: -
clone size: many
V gene: TRBV28
CDR3 protein: CASTDNEKLFF
CDR3 DNA: TGTGCCAGCACCGATAATGAAAAACTGTTTTTT

CDR3 length: 17
J gene: TRBJ2-2
D gene: -
clone size: -
V gene: TRBV6-5
CDR3 protein: CASSYSLASGERGELFF
CDR3 DNA: TGTGCCAGCAGTTACTCCCTAGCGTCGGGAGAACGCGGGGAGCTGTTTTTT

CDR3 length: 16
J gene: TRBJ2-7
D gene: -
clone size: many
V gene: TRBV28
CDR3 protein: CASSLGGGGFAYEQYF
CDR3 DNA: TGTGCCAGCAGTTTAGGCGGGGGCGGGTTCGCCTACGAGCAGTACTTC

CDR3 length: 14
J gene: TRBJ2-5
D gene: -
clone size: many
V gene: TRBV9
CDR3 protein: CASSVGGGQETQYF
CDR3 DNA: TGTGCCAGCAGCGTAGGCGGCGGCCAAGAGACCCAGTACTTC

CDR3 length: 13
J gene: TRBJ1-2
D gene: -
clone size: many
V gene: TRBV2
CDR3 protein: CASQMLPGAAYTF
CDR3 DNA: TGTGCCAGCCAGATGCTACCGGGAGCCGCCTACACCTTC

CDR3 length: 14
J gene: TRBJ2-7
D gene: -
clone size: many
V gene: TRBV29-1
CDR3 protein: CSVVGQSGSYEQYF
CDR3 DNA: TGCAGCGTTGTGGGTCAGTCCGGCTCCTACGAGCAGTACTTC

CDR3 length: 14
J gene: TRBJ2-7
D gene: TRBD1
clone size: few
V gene: TRBV29-1
CDR3 protein: CSVDVTGGWNEQYF
CDR3 DNA: TGCAGCGTTGATGTGACAGGGGGATGGAACGAGCAGTACTTC

CDR3 length: 14
J gene: TRBJ2-2
D gene: TRBD1
clone size: few
V gene: TRBV18
CDR3 protein: CASRTGGNTGELFF
CDR3 DNA: TGTGCCAGCCGGACAGGGGGCAACACCGGGGAGCTGTTTTTT

CDR3 length: 14
J gene: TRBJ2-7
D gene: -
clone size: -
V gene: TRBV4-1
CDR3 protein: CASSLAMGDYEQYF
CDR3 DNA: TGCGCCAGCAGCCTCGCCATGGGGGACTACGAGCAGTACTTC

CDR3 length: 12
J gene: TRBJ2-7
D gene: TRBD2
clone size: -
V gene: TRBV20-1
CDR3 protein: CSTSVVGDEQYF
CDR3 DNA: TGCAGTACTAGCGTGGTTGGGGACGAGCAGTACTTC

CDR3 length: 18
J gene: TRBJ2-5
D gene: TRBD2
clone size: many
V gene: TRBV11-2
CDR3 protein: CASSLSTAGGPYRETQYF
CDR3 DNA: TGTGCCAGCAGCTTATCCACGGCGGGAGGGCCCTATCGGGAGACCCAGTACTTC